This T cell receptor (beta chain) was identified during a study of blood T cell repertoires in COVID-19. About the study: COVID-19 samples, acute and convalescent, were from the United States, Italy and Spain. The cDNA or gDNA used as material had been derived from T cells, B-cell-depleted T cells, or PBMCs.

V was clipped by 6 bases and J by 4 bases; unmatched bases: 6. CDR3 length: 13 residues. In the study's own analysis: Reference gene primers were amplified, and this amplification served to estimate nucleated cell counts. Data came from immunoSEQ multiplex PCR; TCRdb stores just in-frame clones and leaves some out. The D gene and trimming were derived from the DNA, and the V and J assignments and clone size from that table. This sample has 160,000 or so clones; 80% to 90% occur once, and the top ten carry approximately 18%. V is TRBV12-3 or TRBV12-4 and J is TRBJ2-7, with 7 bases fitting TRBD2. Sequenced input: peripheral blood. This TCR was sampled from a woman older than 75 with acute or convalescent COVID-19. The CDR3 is CASRVGGEYEQYF. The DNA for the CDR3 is TGTGCCAGCAGAGTGGGGGGGGAATACGAGCAGTACTTC.